These 28 T cell receptor beta chains share one sample of origin, sequenced in a study of cytomegalovirus exposure and HLA in healthy donors. Produced via immunoSEQ multiplex PCR; TCRdb's table is partial and in-frame only. The repertoire holds roughly 70,000 clones, with around 94% as singletons. Sequencing input: PBMCs. All receptors come from a man younger than 35 in good health and CMV-seropositive.

The chain links TRBV19 to TRBJ1-2; TRBD1 might be the D (6 bases). This CDR3 is 14 amino acids long. Per the germline V gene, CDR1 is LNHDA and CDR2 is SQIVND (reference sequence). Trimming pared 7 bases from V and 6 bases from J, leaving 18 bases between. The CDR3 nucleotides are TGTGCCAGTACCCCGATCGAGAAGGGGGATGGCTACACCTTC. Protein sequence: CASTPIEKGDGYTF.

This chain connects TRBV28 to TRBJ2-7; 8 bases line up with TRBD1. V lost 4 bases and J lost 0; bases outside the gene matches: 14. Germline loops: CDR1 MDHEN, CDR2 SYDVKM. This CDR3 comprises 18 residues. Written as DNA, the CDR3 is TGTGCCAGCAGTTCCCTCCGCGGACAGGGAAGCACCTCCTACGAGCAGTACTTC. Protein product: CASSSLRGQGSTSYEQYF.

The chain couples TRBV9 to TRBJ2-1; 9 bases are a match to TRBD2. This CDR3 region has 17 residues. Germline CDR1 is SGDLS and CDR2 is YYNGEE. J lost 3 bases, V lost 6 bases, and 13 bases had no gene match. The CDR3 DNA reads as TGTGCCAGCACCCCCGGAGCTAGCGGGAAAGTCTACAATGAGCAGTTCTTC. Protein: CASTPGASGKVYNEQFF.

The chain carries TRBV19 and TRBJ2-7, with 8 bases identical to TRBD1. The CDR3 sequence is 13 residues long. In germline, CDR1 is LNHDA, CDR2 SQIVND (reference sequence). The V segment lost 6 bases and the J segment 5 bases; nucleotides outside the gene matches: 6. CDR3 region: CASSQTGENEQYF. The CDR3 nucleotides are TGTGCCAGTAGCCAGACAGGGGAGAACGAGCAGTACTTC.

The chain recombines TRBV4-1 with TRBJ2-5, with no clear D. V shed 3 bases and J shed 3 bases, with 17 bases lying between them. Germline CDR1 and CDR2: MGHRA and YSYEKL. The CDR3 covers 16 residues. The CDR3 DNA reads TGCGCCAGCAGCCATCCCCCGGAACTAATGGAAGAGACCCAGTACTTC. It specifies CASSHPPELMEETQYF.

This CDR3 is CASSVGANQPQHF. DNA for the CDR3: TGTGCCAGCAGCGTAGGGGCCAATCAGCCCCAGCATTTT. The V and J genes are TRBV9 and TRBJ1-5, with no clear D. V was cut by 0 bases and J by 3 bases, with 4 bases left in between. Germline V gene data show CDR1 as SGDLS and CDR2 as YYNGEE. CDR3 length: 13 amino acids.

The rearrangement uses TRBV7-9 and TRBJ2-2, with a possible D match to TRBD2 (5 bases). The CDR3 length is 14 residues. Germline V gene lookup returns CDR1 SEHNR and CDR2 FQNEAQ (reference sequence). V gave up 1 base and J gave up 6 bases, with 9 bases separating them. CDR3 residues: CASSLGSSAGELFF. CDR3 in DNA: TGTGCCAGCAGCTTAGGTAGTAGCGCCGGGGAGCTGTTTTTT.

This chain connects TRBV5-1 to TRBJ2-7, with D unresolved. V lost 7 bases and J lost 4, with 18 bases in between. This CDR3 comprises 14 residues. Germline V CDR1 and CDR2: SGHRS, YFSETQ. The CDR3 sequence is CASRLSPGKYEQYF. CDR3 nucleotides: TGCGCCAGCCGACTTAGTCCGGGTAAATACGAGCAGTACTTC. Full variable domain (outside the CDR3, taken from reference TRBV5-1 and TRBJ2-7): KAGVTQTPRYLIKTRGQQVTLSCSPISGHRSVSWYQQTPGQGLQFLFEYFSETQRNKGNFPGRFSGRQFSNSRSEMNVSTLELGDSALYLCASRLSPGKYEQYFGPGTRLTVT.

The chain recombines TRBV6-1 with TRBJ1-1, with D uncertain. Germline V gene data show CDR1 as MNHNS and CDR2 as SASEGT. The CDR3 totals 12 residues. The V end was cut by 4 bases, the J end by 1 base, with 4 bases between. CDR3 protein: CASSAGNTEAFF. The CDR3 DNA follows: TGTGCCAGCAGTGCGGGGAACACTGAAGCTTTCTTT.

The chain employs TRBV29-1 and TRBJ2-1; TRBD1 matches at 9 bases. V gave up 4 bases and J gave up 4 bases; unmatched junction bases: 8. The germline CDR1 and CDR2 sequences are SQVTM and ANQGSEA. The CDR3 spans 15 residues. The CDR3 DNA sequence: TGCAGCGTTGGTTTGGGACAGGGAGTATACAATGAGCAGTTCTTC. Protein sequence: CSVGLGQGVYNEQFF.

CDR3 sequence reads: CATSRVAGTYEQYF. The CDR3 region has the DNA TGTGCCACCAGCAGAGTAGCGGGGACCTACGAGCAGTACTTC. The chain uses TRBV15 and TRBJ2-7; 8 bases match TRBD2. The V segment lost 1 base and the J segment 2 bases; nucleotides outside the gene matches: 1. The CDR3 totals 14 residues. CDR1 LNHNV and CDR2 YYDKDF come from the germline V gene (reference sequence).

The chain combines TRBV9 with TRBJ2-2; the D gene is possibly TRBD1 (5 bases). The CDR3 extends over 15 amino acids. The germline gives CDR1 SGDLS, CDR2 YYNGEE. Deletions cut 3 bases from V and 4 bases from J, with 13 bases between. The CDR3 reads CASSAGLVTTGELFF. The CDR3 DNA sequence: TGTGCCAGCAGCGCAGGGCTCGTTACCACCGGGGAGCTGTTTTTT.

Written as DNA, the CDR3 is TGTGCCAGCAGTTTATGGCCGGGACAGGGGGCGGAAGACACTGAAGCTTTCTTT. This codes for CASSLWPGQGAEDTEAFF. The chain has TRBV28 and TRBJ1-1; 12 bases are a match to TRBD1. The CDR3 is 18 residues long. Losses at the gene ends were 0 bases for V and 3 bases for J; bases not matched to a gene: 8. Germline lookup yields CDR1 MDHEN and CDR2 SYDVKM.

The V gene is TRBV28, the J gene TRBJ2-7; 7 bases map to TRBD2. The CDR3 covers 12 residues. Germline lookup yields CDR1 MDHEN and CDR2 SYDVKM. J gave up 8 bases and V 2 bases, and 3 bases lay outside the gene matches. CDR3 region: CASSLKTSKQYF. The CDR3 nucleotides read TGTGCCAGCAGTTTAAAGACTAGCAAGCAGTACTTC.

The gene calls are TRBV6-6 and TRBJ1-3, with D possibly TRBD1 on 5 matching bases. This CDR3 contains 11 residues. Between the trimmed V and J ends, which lost 10 bases and 5 bases, there was a span of 9 bases. Germline V gives CDR1 MNHNY, CDR2 SVGAGI (reference sequence). CDR3 sequence reads: CATQGRNTIYF. The CDR3 coding sequence is TGTGCCACCCAGGGCCGAAACACCATATATTTT.

Written as DNA, the CDR3 is TGTGCCAGCAAGACCGAACAGGGCTACGAGCAGTACTTC. It codes for CASKTEQGYEQYF. The chain employs TRBV6-1 and TRBJ2-7, with D maybe TRBD1 (6 bases). The CDR3 loop spans 13 amino acids. Trimming cost V 7 bases and J 3 bases, with 13 bases left between them. From germline, CDR1 is MNHNS and CDR2 SASEGT.

About this clone itself: The sample has other DNA sequences that encode this CDR3 too. This chain uses TRBV9 with TRBJ1-1; D is unresolved. Germline V CDR1 and CDR2: SGDLS, YYNGEE. The CDR3 contains 13 residues. V lost 0 bases, J lost 4 bases, and 7 bases lay in between. The CDR3 spells CASSVGTGTEAFF. The CDR3 nucleotides read TGTGCCAGCAGCGTAGGTACCGGCACTGAAGCTTTCTTT.

The chain is built from TRBV14 and TRBJ2-5; D is perhaps TRBD2 (6 bases). V lost 2 bases to trimming and J lost 2 bases, with 12 bases between them. Germline values: CDR1 SGHDN, CDR2 FVKESK. This CDR3 is 15 amino acids long. The CDR3 reads CASSQPGRRQETQYF. DNA of the CDR3: TGTGCCAGCAGCCAACCCGGGAGAAGACAAGAGACCCAGTACTTC. Filled out from reference TRBV14 and TRBJ2-5, the complete variable domain reads EAGVTQFPSHSVIEKGQTVTLRCDPISGHDNLYWYRRVMGKEIKFLLHFVKESKQDESGMPNNRFLAERTGGTYSTLKVQPAELEDSGVYFCASSQPGRRQETQYFGPGTRLLVL.

V is TRBV28 and J is TRBJ2-3; TRBD1 matches 9 bases. This CDR3 has 14 residues. V shed 6 bases and J 4 bases; nucleotides not matched to a gene: 5. The germline V gene has CDR1 MDHEN and CDR2 SYDVKM. The CDR3 DNA follows: TGTGCCAGCAGCCCGGGACAGGGCGCAGATACGCAGTATTTT. Protein sequence: CASSPGQGADTQYF.

The chain links TRBV6-5 to TRBJ2-3; 7 positions agree with TRBD1. V dropped 6 bases and J dropped 6; count of bases not matched to a gene: 9. The germline gives CDR1 MNHEY, CDR2 SVGAGI. The CDR3 extends over 14 amino acids. CDR3 bases: TGTGCCAGCAGACCCGGACAGGCGACGGATACGCAGTATTTT. Translating gives CASRPGQATDTQYF.

The V call is TRBV5-4, the J call TRBJ2-7; D not certain. Per germline, CDR1 SGHNT and CDR2 YYREEE (reference sequence). The CDR3 consists of 13 residues. V was cut by 3 bases and J by 1 base, with 8 bases left in between. For the CDR3, the DNA is TGTGCCAGCAGCTCCGGGTCTTCCTACGAGCAGTACTTC. It translates to CASSSGSSYEQYF.

The chain carries TRBV4-2 and TRBJ1-5, with no clear D. CDR1 is LGHNA, CDR2 YNFKEQ, per germline. This CDR3 is 15 amino acids long. V lost 3 bases and J lost 0, with 9 bases in between. CDR3 DNA sequence: TGTGCCAGCAGCCAGGCAGTTTATAGCAATCAGCCCCAGCATTTT. Protein: CASSQAVYSNQPQHF.

This clone came up a few times. The J gene is TRBJ1-2, the V gene TRBV30; D unresolved. Germline CDR1 is GTSNPN and CDR2 is SVGIG (reference sequence). V was trimmed by 2 bases and J by 1 base, leaving 5 bases between them. The CDR3 runs 12 residues. Here the CDR3 reads CAWSQVNYGYTF. CDR3 nucleotides: TGTGCCTGGAGTCAGGTTAACTATGGCTACACCTTC.

The chain recombines TRBV28 with TRBJ2-5, with 9 bases identical to TRBD1. The CDR3 spans 14 residues. The junction had 6 bases not matched to a gene; V was cut back by 5 bases and J by 5 bases. Germline CDR1 and CDR2: MDHEN and SYDVKM. CDR3 protein: CASSPQGAGETQYF. The CDR3 coding sequence is TGTGCCAGCAGTCCACAGGGGGCTGGGGAGACCCAGTACTTC.

The chain links TRBV10-3 to TRBJ2-7; 7 nucleotides line up with TRBD1. J lost 5 bases, V lost 2 bases, and 3 bases had no gene match. CDR1 ENHRY and CDR2 SYGVKD come from the germline V gene. The CDR3 length is 13 residues. For the CDR3, the DNA is TGTGCCATCAGTGAGACAGGGGCCCACGAGCAGTACTTC. It encodes CAISETGAHEQYF.

This rearrangement joins TRBV18 to TRBJ2-5; possibly TRBD1 for D (6 bases). This CDR3 has 15 residues. The germline V gene has CDR1 KGHSH and CDR2 LQKENI. V was cut by 2 bases and J by 5 bases, with 15 bases left in between. The CDR3 protein is CASSPIGRGSETQYF. In nucleotides, the CDR3 is TGTGCCAGCTCACCAATCGGCAGGGGTTCGGAGACCCAGTACTTC.

This sequence joins TRBV7-9 and TRBJ1-1; 7 nucleotides align to TRBD1. CDR1 and CDR2 (germline): SEHNR, FQNEAQ (reference sequence). The CDR3 covers 14 residues. Unmatched junction bases numbered 3, after V lost 2 bases and J lost 3 bases. Here the CDR3 DNA reads TGTGCCAGCAGCTTACAGGGGGGTTACACTGAAGCTTTCTTT. It encodes CASSLQGGYTEAFF. The full variable domain, rest sourced from reference TRBV7-9 and TRBJ1-1, is DTGVSQNPRHKITKRGQNVTFRCDPISEHNRLYWYRQTLGQGPEFLTYFQNEAQLEKSRLLSDRFSAERPKGSFSTLEIQRTEQGDSAMYLCASSLQGGYTEAFFGQGTRLTVV.

The genes are TRBV11-3 and TRBJ1-2; 9 bases fit TRBD1. V lost 0 bases, J lost 8 bases, and 7 bases stayed unmatched. The germline V gene has CDR1 SGHNT and CDR2 YENEEA. This CDR3 spans 15 amino acids. The CDR3 nucleotides read TGTGCCAGCAGCTTAGAGGACAGGGGACGCGAAGGCTACACCTTC. Protein sequence: CASSLEDRGREGYTF.